The 19 T cell receptor beta chains below come from one sample, sequenced in a study of blood T cell repertoires in COVID-19. Profiled with immunoSEQ multiplex PCR; TCRdb holds only in-frame clones, not every one. The data show about 270,000 clones, about 88% seen once. Sequenced: PBMCs or T cells enriched from blood (not recorded which). All receptors come from a woman between 50 and 59 years old who had recovered from COVID-19.

This chain connects TRBV6-1 to TRBJ2-3; D might be TRBD2 (7 bases). V was clipped by 2 bases and J by 5 bases, with 17 bases between them. CDR3 length: 16 residues. The germline gives CDR1 MNHNS, CDR2 SASEGT. The CDR3 DNA reads TGTGCCAGCAGTGAAACGAGGGGGGGCACCAGAGATACGCAGTATTTT. It specifies CASSETRGGTRDTQYF.

The chain recombines TRBV28 with TRBJ1-1, with D possibly TRBD1 on 6 matching bases. Between the trimmed V and J ends, which lost 6 bases and 5 bases, there was a span of 10 bases. The germline gives CDR1 MDHEN, CDR2 SYDVKM. This CDR3 contains 12 residues. DNA of the CDR3: TGTGCCAGCAGATACAGGGTTACTGAAGCTTTCTTT. It encodes CASRYRVTEAFF.

This clone has a handful of counts. Relative to the germline gene, one junction end is altered; a read error may explain this. This chain links TRBV7-7 with TRBJ2-5; 15 positions match TRBD2. The germline V gene encodes CDR1 SSHAT and CDR2 FNYEAQ (reference sequence). This CDR3 comprises 15 residues. The CDR3 bases are TGTGCTAGCAGCCAGGGGACTAGCGGGAGGGAGACCCAGTACTTC. Encoded protein: CASSQGTSGRETQYF. Looking up the rest from reference TRBV7-7 and TRBJ2-5 gives the full variable domain: GAGVSQSPRYKVTKRGQDVTLRCDPISSHATLYWYQQALGQGPEFLTYFNYEAQPDKSGLPSDRFSAERPEGSISTLTIQRTEQRDSAMYRCASSQGTSGRETQYFGPGTRLLVL.

This clone was detected once. The J gene is TRBJ1-2, the V gene TRBV5-1; D is unresolved. V lost 0 bases, J lost 0 bases, and 9 bases lay in between. Germline loops: CDR1 SGHRS, CDR2 YFSETQ. The CDR3 is 15 amino acids. The CDR3 bases are TGCGCCAGCAGCTTGGTCGCAGGTGCTAACTATGGCTACACCTTC. Its translation: CASSLVAGANYGYTF.

The genes are TRBV5-1 and TRBJ2-5, with D perhaps matching TRBD2 (5 bases). V lost 3 bases and J lost 2, with 11 bases in between. This CDR3 comprises 14 residues. CDR1 and CDR2 from the germline V gene are SGHRS and YFSETQ. The chain's CDR3 is CASSSLGKQETQYF. Written as DNA, the CDR3 is TGCGCCAGCAGCTCCCTCGGGAAACAAGAGACCCAGTACTTC. Together with reference TRBV5-1 and TRBJ2-5, the CDR3 gives the full variable domain: KAGVTQTPRYLIKTRGQQVTLSCSPISGHRSVSWYQQTPGQGLQFLFEYFSETQRNKGNFPGRFSGRQFSNSRSEMNVSTLELGDSALYLCASSSLGKQETQYFGPGTRLLVL.

This chain links TRBV30 with TRBJ2-7, with D hard to call. Deletions cut 2 bases from V and 7 bases from J, with 9 bases between. The CDR3 is 11 residues long. From germline, CDR1 is GTSNPN and CDR2 SVGIG (reference sequence). CDR3 nucleotides: TGTGCCTGGAGTCACACCTGGGAGCAGTACTTC. Protein sequence: CAWSHTWEQYF.

The chain joins TRBV7-9 to TRBJ2-5, with a tentative D call TRBD1 (6 bases). Germline V lookup: CDR1 SEHNR, CDR2 FQNEAQ (reference sequence). The ends were cut back, 4 bases at V and 4 bases at J, with 16 bases in the middle. This CDR3 comprises 15 residues. CDR3 bases: TGTGCCAGCAGCTCCGTGGGGGCCATTGGAGAGACCCAGTACTTC. Residues: CASSSVGAIGETQYF.

The chain's CDR3 is CASSQGAYGGELFF. As DNA, the CDR3 is TGTGCCAGCAGTCAGGGGGCATATGGCGGGGAGCTGTTTTTT. V is TRBV6-2 or TRBV6-3 and J is TRBJ2-2; TRBD1 matches at 8 bases. V lost 5 bases and J lost 7; bases outside the gene matches: 6. This CDR3 comprises 14 residues. Germline lookup yields CDR1 MNHEY and CDR2 SVGEGT.

This chain joins TRBV4-3 and TRBJ2-7; 10 bases agree with TRBD1. CDR1 is LGHNA and CDR2 is YSLEER in the germline V gene. This CDR3 contains 16 residues. After removal of 1 base from V and 1 base from J, the junction contained 4 bases not matched to a gene. CDR3 sequence: CASSQGWDRGSYEQYF. The CDR3 DNA reads TGCGCCAGCAGCCAAGGATGGGACAGGGGATCCTACGAGCAGTACTTC.

The CDR3 here is CASSPQVYTEAFF. The CDR3 DNA follows: TGTGCCAGCAGCCCACAGGTGTACACTGAAGCTTTCTTT. The chain joins TRBV14 to TRBJ1-1; TRBD1 might be the D (5 bases). Looked up from germline, CDR1 is SGHDN and CDR2 is FVKESK. The V and J ends lost 4 bases and 3 bases respectively, with 9 bases between them. This CDR3 contains 13 residues.

J is TRBJ2-7 and V is TRBV28; 8 bases line up with TRBD2. The CDR3 covers 16 residues. The V gene end was trimmed by 6 bases and the J gene end by 3 bases; junction bases not matched to a gene: 13. In germline, CDR1 is MDHEN, CDR2 SYDVKM. CDR3 sequence reads: CASSSLSGSRGYEQYF. In DNA, the CDR3 is TGTGCCAGCAGCTCCTTAAGCGGGAGTAGGGGCTACGAGCAGTACTTC. Variable domain in full (rest from reference TRBV28 and TRBJ2-7): DVKVTQSSRYLVKRTGEKVFLECVQDMDHENMFWYRQDPGLGLRLIYFSYDVKMKEKGDIPEGYSVSREKKERFSLILESASTNQTSMYLCASSSLSGSRGYEQYFGPGTRLTVT.

CDR3 region: CASTRDTLNTEAFF. The CDR3 bases are TGTGCCAGCACCCGGGACACCTTGAACACTGAAGCTTTCTTT. The chain uses TRBV9 and TRBJ1-1, with D perhaps TRBD1 (6 bases). The V end lost 6 bases, the J end lost 0 bases, and 12 bases lay between the germline ends. This CDR3 region has 14 residues. Per germline, CDR1 SGDLS and CDR2 YYNGEE. Complete variable domain (other parts from reference TRBV9 and TRBJ1-1): DSGVTQTPKHLITATGQRVTLRCSPRSGDLSVYWYQQSLDQGLQFLIQYYNGEERAKGNILERFSAQQFPDLHSELNLSSLELGDSALYFCASTRDTLNTEAFFGQGTRLTVV.

The gene calls are TRBV4-1 and TRBJ2-5, with 13 bases identical to TRBD2. The germline gives CDR1 MGHRA, CDR2 YSYEKL. The CDR3 is 18 amino acids. The V and J ends lost 4 bases and 1 base, in that order; junction bases with no gene match: 9. Here the CDR3 reads CASSPYGLAGAFQETQYF. The DNA of the CDR3 is TGCGCCAGCAGCCCTTATGGACTAGCGGGAGCCTTCCAAGAGACCCAGTACTTC.

The rearrangement links TRBV18 to TRBJ1-5; 7 positions match TRBD1. This CDR3 has 16 residues. J gave up 7 bases and V 3 bases, and 12 bases lay outside the gene matches. The germline CDR1 and CDR2 sequences are KGHSH and LQKENI. The CDR3 spells CASSPRGLAGKQPQHF. The CDR3 bases are TGTGCCAGCTCACCGAGGGGGCTCGCGGGAAAACAGCCCCAGCATTTT.

This chain uses TRBV7-8 with TRBJ2-7; D unclear. The V end was cut by 2 bases, the J end by 2 bases, with 13 bases between. Germline V gene sequence: CDR1 SGHVS, CDR2 FQNEAQ. This CDR3 region has 15 residues. The CDR3, as DNA: TGTGCCAGCAGCTTATACACCACCCCAACCTACGAGCAGTACTTC. This gives the protein CASSLYTTPTYEQYF. The variable domain in full, with the rest retrieved from reference TRBV7-8 and TRBJ2-7, is GAGVSQSPRYKVAKRGQDVALRCDPISGHVSLFWYQQALGQGPEFLTYFQNEAQLDKSGLPSDRFFAERPEGSVSTLKIQRTQQEDSAVYLCASSLYTTPTYEQYFGPGTRLTVT.

This rearrangement joins TRBV9 to TRBJ1-1; D is ambiguous. CDR3 length: 14 amino acids. Germline V CDR1 and CDR2: SGDLS, YYNGEE. V lost 0 bases and J lost 3, with 9 bases in between. CDR3: CASSVGLSDTEAFF. CDR3 sequence (DNA): TGTGCCAGCAGCGTAGGGTTGTCAGACACTGAAGCTTTCTTT.

The V and J genes are TRBV2 and TRBJ2-1, with 12 bases identical to TRBD2. The CDR3 extends over 15 amino acids. CDR1 and CDR2 from the germline V gene are SNHLY and FYNNEI. V trimming: 7 bases; J trimming: 5 bases; junction bases outside the gene matches: 6. CDR3 residues: CASIGGLAGNNEQFF. CDR3 nucleotide sequence: TGTGCCAGCATAGGCGGACTAGCGGGGAACAATGAGCAGTTCTTC.

This chain joins TRBV7-9 and TRBJ1-5; TRBD1 matches at 12 bases. There are 17 residues in the CDR3. Germline V gene lookup returns CDR1 SEHNR and CDR2 FQNEAQ (reference sequence). The junction had 8 bases not matched to a gene; V was cut back by 3 bases and J by 5 bases. The CDR3 region has the DNA TGTGCCAGCAGCTTGGGATCGGGACAGGGGGCTTATCAGCCCCAGCATTTT. Its translation: CASSLGSGQGAYQPQHF.

This clone came up once. This chain links TRBV3-1 (or the pseudogene TRBV3-2) with TRBJ1-1; D might be TRBD1 (6 bases). The ends were cut back, 3 bases at V and 5 bases at J, with 16 bases in the middle. The V gene's germline CDR1 is LGHDT and CDR2 YNNKEL (reference sequence). The CDR3 spans 15 residues. The CDR3 loop reads CASSQGGPARTEAFF. The CDR3 DNA sequence: TGTGCCAGCAGCCAGGGGGGGCCCGCAAGGACTGAAGCTTTCTTT.